This T cell receptor beta chain was sequenced during a study of blood T cell repertoires in COVID-19. At the level of the study: Sources were T cells, B-cell-depleted T cells, or PBMCs; the material itself was cDNA or gDNA.

Generated by immunoSEQ multiplex PCR, the TCRdb table keeps only in-frame clones and is missing some. The sample records fewer than 120,000 clones, about 88% being singletons. This CDR3 is 14 amino acids long. Germline V gene sequence: CDR1 SGHRS, CDR2 YFSETQ. Trimming at V came to 4 bases and at J to 6 bases, leaving 9 bases not matched to a gene. Specimen: peripheral blood. This sequence was found in a woman between 45 and 60 years old with acute or convalescent COVID-19. This chain joins TRBV5-1 and TRBJ1-1, with TRBD1 identical over 7 bases. The CDR3 region is CASSGLTGSPEAFF. The DNA of the CDR3 is TGCGCCAGCAGCGGACTGACAGGGAGCCCTGAAGCTTTCTTT.